Listed here are 19 T cell receptor beta chains from one sample, sequenced in a study of vaccination effects on CD4 cells after COVID-19. Sequencing followed a ViraFEST assay step that expanded antigen-specific CD4+ T cells with viral peptide pools. Once cultured for under 11 days, the cells underwent separation to obtain CD4+ T cells. Having tested negative for nucleocapsid antibodies, the vaccine recipients showed no prior SARS-CoV-2 infection. These TCRs' antigens remain unknown. Generated by immunoSEQ multiplex PCR, the TCRdb table keeps only in-frame clones and is missing some. Found here are 25,000 to 30,000 clones, more than 60% of them singletons; the top ten hold 30%. The material was CD4+ T cells from PBMCs cultured with SARS-CoV-2 spike peptides, obtained before COVID-19 vaccination. These receptors all stem from a human donor who received a COVID-19 vaccine.

A single count supports this clone. The chain recombines TRBV2 with TRBJ1-1, with D tentatively TRBD1 (5 bases). From germline, CDR1 is SNHLY and CDR2 FYNNEI. The V end lost 4 bases, the J end lost 5 bases, and 14 bases lay between the germline ends. The CDR3 extends over 14 amino acids. The DNA of the CDR3 is TGTGCCAGCAGTGCGGGGGGGGGAGGAACTGAAGCTTTCTTT. The encoded protein is CASSAGGGGTEAFF.

The chain joins TRBV6-5 to TRBJ2-2; D might be TRBD1 (6 bases). The germline V and J ends were trimmed by 7 bases and 0 bases, with 12 bases remaining between them. The CDR3 runs 15 residues. Germline V lookup: CDR1 MNHEY, CDR2 SVGAGI. CDR3 protein: CASIPGHTNTGELFF. CDR3 nucleotide sequence: TGTGCCAGCATTCCGGGACATACGAACACCGGGGAGCTGTTTTTT.

The rearrangement links TRBV4-2 to TRBJ2-5; possibly TRBD2 for D (5 bases). V was pared by 1 base and J by 2 bases, with 11 bases between. CDR1 is LGHNA and CDR2 is YNFKEQ in the germline V gene. This CDR3 has 15 amino acids. The CDR3 reads CASSQGSSGQETQYF. The CDR3 DNA is TGTGCCAGCAGCCAAGGGTCTTCGGGGCAAGAGACCCAGTACTTC.

V is TRBV5-1 and J is TRBJ1-1, with TRBD1 matching over 11 bases. Germline lookup yields CDR1 SGHRS and CDR2 YFSETQ. The CDR3 totals 16 residues. V was clipped by 6 bases and J by 5 bases; unmatched bases: 12. The CDR3 loop reads CASMRTGGNLRTEAFF. The CDR3 nucleotides read TGCGCCAGCATGAGGACAGGGGGCAACTTGCGGACTGAAGCTTTCTTT.

The rearrangement joins TRBV11-3 to TRBJ2-3, with TRBD1 matching over 9 bases. Germline CDR1 SGHNT, CDR2 YENEEA. V lost 6 bases, J lost 2 bases, and 9 bases stayed unmatched. The CDR3 is made up of 16 amino acids. For the CDR3, the DNA is TGTGCCAGCAGATTCCCGGGACAGGGTCCCACAGATACGCAGTATTTT. It translates to CASRFPGQGPTDTQYF.

This chain uses TRBV18 with TRBJ1-2; D is ambiguous. Germline V gives CDR1 KGHSH, CDR2 LQKENI. The CDR3 runs to 14 residues. The V end was cut by 2 bases, the J end by 2 bases, with 9 bases between. DNA of the CDR3: TGTGCCAGCTCACCAAGCGAGTCCAACTATGGCTACACCTTC. This codes for CASSPSESNYGYTF.

V is TRBV7-2 and J is TRBJ1-5; TRBD1 matches 9 bases. Germline CDR1 is SGHTA and CDR2 is FQGNSA. Trimming at V came to 3 bases and at J to 6 bases, leaving 0 bases not matched to a gene. This CDR3 is 13 amino acids long. The CDR3 reads CASSLDRGQPQHF. DNA of the CDR3: TGTGCCAGCAGCTTGGACAGGGGTCAGCCCCAGCATTTT.

The chain carries TRBV2 and TRBJ2-7; 8 positions agree with TRBD1. The CDR3 loop spans 13 amino acids. Germline V gene lookup returns CDR1 SNHLY and CDR2 FYNNEI. Trimming took 7 bases from V and 4 from J; bases not matched to a gene: 6. CDR3 residues: CASTRDRSYEQYF. The CDR3 DNA reads TGTGCCAGCACCCGGGACAGGTCGTACGAGCAGTACTTC.

The chain carries TRBV7-9 and TRBJ2-5; D is unclear. V was shortened by 3 bases and J by 0 bases, with 8 bases between the two germline ends. This CDR3 has 14 amino acids. Germline lookup yields CDR1 SEHNR and CDR2 FQNEAQ (reference sequence). CDR3 loop: CASSFGQNQETQYF. CDR3 nucleotide sequence: TGTGCCAGCAGCTTTGGGCAGAACCAAGAGACCCAGTACTTC.

By its share, this clone is medium-sized. The chain links TRBV7-2 to TRBJ1-3; 7 bases line up with TRBD1. The CDR3 is made up of 13 amino acids. Per germline, CDR1 SGHTA and CDR2 FQGNSA. Unmatched junction bases numbered 9, after V lost 4 bases and J lost 12 bases. The CDR3 coding sequence is TGTGCCAGCAGCTACCGACAGGGACCCTTCATATATTTT. Its translation is CASSYRQGPFIYF.

This clone was observed a few times. V usage is TRBV5-4 and J usage is TRBJ2-1; 10 bases map to TRBD2. This CDR3 contains 17 residues. Germline CDR1 is SGHNT and CDR2 is YYREEE (reference sequence). V was pared by 4 bases and J by 6 bases, with 13 bases of the junction left unmatched. CDR3 protein: CASSTSLLAGVGNEQFF. The DNA for the CDR3 is TGTGCCAGCAGCACTTCCCTTCTAGCGGGAGTTGGCAATGAGCAGTTCTTC.

This clone was seen a handful of times. The chain is built from TRBV19 and TRBJ2-1; D is ambiguous. Germline assignment: CDR1 LNHDA and CDR2 SQIVND (reference sequence). V was pared by 4 bases and J by 5 bases, with 18 bases between. CDR3 size: 16 residues. Here the CDR3 DNA reads TGTGCCAGTAGTAAGACCGGAACACTACTGGACAATGAGCAGTTCTTC. The encoded protein is CASSKTGTLLDNEQFF.

The chain has TRBV7-9 and TRBJ2-1, with 8 bases matching TRBD1. V was clipped by 11 bases and J by 4 bases; unmatched bases: 10. Germline V gene data show CDR1 as SEHNR and CDR2 as FQNEAQ (reference sequence). The CDR3 loop spans 14 amino acids. The CDR3, as DNA: TGTGCCTTCTTTCAGGGGGCAGGGTACAATGAGCAGTTCTTC. Its translation is CAFFQGAGYNEQFF.

The rearrangement uses TRBV10-3 and TRBJ1-3; possibly TRBD1 for D (5 bases). Between the trimmed V and J ends, which lost 8 bases and 0 bases, there was a span of 14 bases. The germline V gene has CDR1 ENHRY and CDR2 SYGVKD. The CDR3 spans 15 residues. The DNA of the CDR3 is TGTGCCATCCGCGGTCGGGGGACCTCTGGAAACACCATATATTTT. Its protein is CAIRGRGTSGNTIYF.

V is TRBV30 and J is TRBJ2-7, with D perhaps matching TRBD1 (7 bases). Trimming took off 5 bases at V and 5 bases at J, with 19 bases between the two ends. Germline V gene lookup returns CDR1 GTSNPN and CDR2 SVGIG (reference sequence). The CDR3 sequence is 14 residues long. The CDR3 DNA is TGTGCCTGGGCACCAGGGGGGTTTCTACACGAGCAGTACTTC. Amino acid sequence: CAWAPGGFLHEQYF.

The chain recombines TRBV14 with TRBJ1-4; the match to TRBD1 covers 7 bases. Unmatched junction bases numbered 7, after V lost 6 bases and J lost 6 bases. In germline, CDR1 is SGHDN, CDR2 FVKESK. CDR3 size: 14 residues. The DNA of the CDR3 is TGTGCCAGCAGACAGGGGCAGATGGATGAAAAACTGTTTTTT. Translating gives CASRQGQMDEKLFF.

This rearrangement joins TRBV4-2 to TRBJ2-1; 9 bases are shared with TRBD2. Germline CDR1 is LGHNA and CDR2 is YNFKEQ. The CDR3 totals 16 residues. Trimming at V came to 4 bases and at J to 1 base, leaving 5 bases not matched to a gene. The CDR3 DNA reads as TGTGCCAGCAGCCTGGAGACTAGCGGATCCTACAATGAGCAGTTCTTC. Its translation is CASSLETSGSYNEQFF.

The rearrangement joins TRBV10-3 to TRBJ1-1, with 10 bases that match TRBD1. The CDR3 is 12 residues long. V trimming: 9 bases; J trimming: 3 bases; junction bases outside the gene matches: 1. CDR1 is ENHRY, CDR2 SYGVKD, per germline. In DNA form, the CDR3 reads TGTGCCATAGGACAGGGGGACACTGAAGCTTTCTTT. Encoded protein: CAIGQGDTEAFF.

The rearrangement uses TRBV6-2 or TRBV6-3 and TRBJ1-1; D not resolved. CDR3 size: 12 residues. CDR1 and CDR2 (germline): MNHEY, SVGEGT. V lost 11 bases, J lost 0 bases, and 10 bases lay in between. As DNA, the CDR3 is TGTGCCTGCCGTGACTTGAACACTGAAGCTTTCTTT. Translating it yields CACRDLNTEAFF.